Presented here are 19 T cell receptor beta chains from one specimen sequenced in a study of blood T cell repertoires in COVID-19. Profiled with immunoSEQ multiplex PCR; TCRdb holds only in-frame clones, not every one. The sample consists of around 160,000 clones, more than 85% of them appearing once. Sequenced input: peripheral blood. These receptors all stem from a woman aged 55-70 years with COVID-19, enrolled during active disease.

The J gene is TRBJ1-2, the V gene TRBV12-3 or TRBV12-4, with 7 bases lining up with TRBD1. The junction had 4 bases not matched to a gene; V was cut back by 5 bases and J by 4 bases. The CDR3 is 13 residues long. The CDR3 reads CASSRGLGYGYTF. In DNA, the CDR3 is TGTGCCAGCAGTAGGGGGCTCGGCTATGGCTACACCTTC.

The chain joins TRBV12-5 to TRBJ1-1; D perhaps matches TRBD1 (6 bases). Germline V lookup: CDR1 LGHNT, CDR2 FRNRAP. Between the trimmed V and J ends, which lost 5 bases and 3 bases, there was a span of 10 bases. This CDR3 region has 13 residues. The CDR3 sequence is CASGPDRYTEAFF. For the CDR3, the DNA is TGTGCTAGTGGTCCAGACAGGTACACTGAAGCTTTCTTT.

The chain links TRBV19 to TRBJ1-1; 7 positions match TRBD1. There are 14 residues in the CDR3. Trimming took 4 bases from V and 1 from J; bases not matched to a gene: 3. Germline CDR1 is LNHDA and CDR2 is SQIVND (reference sequence). The CDR3 nucleotides are TGTGCCAGTAGTAAAACAGGGGCGAACACTGAAGCTTTCTTT. Encoded protein: CASSKTGANTEAFF.

The chain combines TRBV9 with TRBJ2-3; 8 positions agree with TRBD1. V trimming: 3 bases; J trimming: 4 bases; junction bases outside the gene matches: 10. This CDR3 is built from 16 residues. The germline CDR1 and CDR2 sequences are SGDLS and YYNGEE. The CDR3 DNA reads as TGTGCCAGCAGCGCGGCAGGGGGCTCAGGGTCAGATACGCAGTATTTT. Translating gives CASSAAGGSGSDTQYF.

The chain recombines TRBV6-4 with TRBJ1-2; a weak D match, TRBD1 (5 bases). V was clipped by 5 bases and J by 8 bases, with 15 bases between them. CDR3 length: 13 amino acids. CDR1 MRHNA and CDR2 SNTAGT come from the germline V gene. The CDR3 DNA reads as TGTGCCAGCAGTCAGGAGGGGCTCGACGGCTACACCTTC. Amino acid sequence: CASSQEGLDGYTF.

The V and J genes are TRBV19 and TRBJ2-3; the D is unclear. Germline CDR1 LNHDA, CDR2 SQIVND (reference sequence). The germline V and J ends were trimmed by 7 bases and 2 bases, with 16 bases remaining between them. The CDR3 has 15 residues. The CDR3 here is CASTFRWSNTDTQYF. The CDR3 coding sequence is TGTGCCAGTACATTTAGATGGAGCAACACAGATACGCAGTATTTT.

This sequence joins TRBV18 and TRBJ1-6; 11 bases fit TRBD1. The germline CDR1 and CDR2 sequences are KGHSH and LQKENI. The CDR3 consists of 15 residues. V gave up 3 bases and J gave up 15 bases; unmatched junction bases: 10. CDR3: CASSPSGQGAAVLHF. CDR3 coding DNA: TGTGCCAGCTCACCCTCCGGACAGGGGGCGGCGGTCCTCCACTTT.

This clone appeared once. The chain combines TRBV7-2 with TRBJ1-2; D is unclear. With 3 bases removed from V and 6 bases from J, the gap between germline ends came to 14 bases. In germline, CDR1 is SGHTA, CDR2 FQGNSA. This CDR3 region has 14 residues. CDR3 bases: TGTGCCAGCAGCTTGCAGGAGGGCGTCCATGGCTACACCTTC. Residues: CASSLQEGVHGYTF.

V and J are TRBV7-8 and TRBJ1-2; 7 bases line up with TRBD1. Per germline, CDR1 SGHVS and CDR2 FQNEAQ. CDR3 length: 15 residues. V dropped 3 bases and J dropped 8; count of bases not matched to a gene: 12. DNA of the CDR3: TGTGCCAGCAGCTTGGAAGGGGGCATGCTATGGGGCTACACCTTC. It is translated as CASSLEGGMLWGYTF.

V gene TRBV27 combines with J gene TRBJ2-7, with 9 nucleotides matching TRBD1. J lost 3 bases, V lost 10 bases, and 10 bases had no gene match. Germline CDR1 reads MNHEY; CDR2 reads SMNVEV (reference sequence). The CDR3 has 14 amino acids. CDR3 residues: CATSGTGLGYEQYF. CDR3 nucleotides: TGTGCCACCTCCGGGACAGGGTTGGGCTACGAGCAGTACTTC.

V usage is TRBV5-6 and J usage is TRBJ1-1, with 8 bases fitting TRBD1. V gave up 4 bases and J gave up 2 bases; unmatched junction bases: 7. The CDR3 is 15 amino acids. Germline CDR1 and CDR2: SGHDT and YYEEEE. CDR3 sequence reads: CASSAGQGRNTEAFF. CDR3 in DNA: TGTGCCAGCAGCGCAGGACAGGGACGAAACACTGAAGCTTTCTTT.

The genes are TRBV4-3 and TRBJ2-1; 9 positions match TRBD1. The V segment lost 4 bases and the J segment 7 bases; nucleotides outside the gene matches: 17. CDR3 size: 18 residues. The germline V gene has CDR1 LGHNA and CDR2 YSLEER. CDR3 region: CASSRHLGFGTGKNEQFF. The CDR3, as DNA: TGCGCCAGCAGCCGACATCTCGGCTTCGGGACAGGGAAGAATGAGCAGTTCTTC.

This clone was recorded only once. This chain connects TRBV3-1 (or the pseudogene TRBV3-2) to TRBJ2-1; 13 positions agree with TRBD2. The germline CDR1 and CDR2 sequences are LGHDT and YNNKEL (reference sequence). Trimming removed 3 bases from V and 8 bases from J; junction bases left unmatched: 4. The length of the CDR3 is 15 residues. CDR3 bases: TGTGCCAGCAGCCAGGGACTAGCGGGGTTGCATGAGCAGTTCTTC. Translated: CASSQGLAGLHEQFF.

The rearrangement joins TRBV7-2 to TRBJ2-7; no reliable D call. CDR1 is SGHTA and CDR2 is FQGNSA in the germline V gene. The CDR3 is 14 residues long. Between the trimmed V and J ends, which lost 6 bases and 0 bases, there was a span of 12 bases. CDR3 nucleotides: TGTGCCAGCAGTCAAACCCTAAGCTCCTACGAGCAGTACTTC. It yields the protein CASSQTLSSYEQYF.

This chain uses TRBV11-3 with TRBJ1-6; TRBD1 might be the D (5 bases). In germline, CDR1 is SGHNT, CDR2 YENEEA. CDR3 length: 13 amino acids. The germline V and J ends were trimmed by 3 bases and 7 bases, with 7 bases remaining between them. The CDR3, as DNA: TGTGCCAGCAGCTTGCAGGGCAATTCACCCCTCCACTTT. This translates into CASSLQGNSPLHF.

The V and J genes are TRBV4-3 and TRBJ1-1; unclear D gene. V lost 0 bases and J 6 bases, leaving 8 bases between the germline ends. CDR1 and CDR2 from the germline V gene are LGHNA and YSLEER. This CDR3 is 13 amino acids long. CDR3 nucleotides: TGCGCCAGCAGCCAAGATCCCGGGGCTGAAGCTTTCTTT. It codes for CASSQDPGAEAFF.

The gene calls are TRBV5-8 and TRBJ1-1; D gene unclear. Germline CDR1 and CDR2: SGHTS and YDEGEE. V was trimmed by 0 bases and J by 0 bases, leaving 15 bases between them. The CDR3 totals 17 residues. The DNA for the CDR3 is TGTGCCAGCAGCTTGGCAGTGCTTCTTTCCATGAACACTGAAGCTTTCTTT. This sequence encodes CASSLAVLLSMNTEAFF.

The chain recombines TRBV7-8 with TRBJ2-3; 9 bases align to TRBD2. Germline CDR1 is SGHVS and CDR2 is FQNEAQ. The V gene end was trimmed by 5 bases and the J gene end by 6 bases; junction bases not matched to a gene: 12. The CDR3 runs 16 residues. Here the CDR3 reads CASSIVSGGHKDTQYF. CDR3 coding DNA: TGTGCCAGCAGCATCGTTAGCGGGGGCCACAAGGATACGCAGTATTTT.

The sample holds one count of this clone. V and J are TRBV6-2 or TRBV6-3 and TRBJ1-1; 8 bases fit TRBD1. The germline V gene has CDR1 MNHEY and CDR2 SVGEGT. V shed 2 bases, J shed 5 bases, and the junction held 4 bases outside the gene matches. This CDR3 has 14 amino acids. CDR3 nucleotide sequence: TGTGCCAGCAGTTACCAGGGGGCGGTGACTGAAGCTTTCTTT. The encoded protein is CASSYQGAVTEAFF.